This is a list of T cell receptor beta chains from one sample in a study of vaccination and CD4 T cells after COVID-19. Their target antigens are unknown. TCRdb re-called the PCR reads through MiXCR, storing one row per CDR3 protein. Of some 12,000 distinct CDR3 sequences listed, approximately 43% were seen once; the top ten hold 15% to 17%. Sequenced material: CD4+ T cells from blood, cultured in vitro. Source of these receptors: a human donor who had recovered from COVID-19. Both conserved end residues are part of each CDR3. Fields, in order: CDR3 protein, CDR3 DNA, clone size, V gene, J gene, D gene. A D gene is named only where the DNA matches it firmly. A clone size is listed for some rows: how often the clone was seen (once, few, many), or a class if it is expanded.

CDR3 protein: CASSPRDHTDTQYF
CDR3 DNA: TGTGCCAGCTCACCCCGGGACCACACAGATACGCAGTATTTT
clone size: few
V gene: TRBV18
J gene: TRBJ2-3
D gene: -

CDR3 protein: CASSLGGSNQPQHF
CDR3 DNA: TGTGCCAGCAGTTTAGGCGGGAGCAATCAGCCCCAGCATTTT
clone size: -
V gene: TRBV12-3/TRBV12-4
J gene: TRBJ1-5
D gene: -

CDR3 protein: CASSSPGTEAFF
CDR3 DNA: TGTGCCAGCAGTTCTCCGGGTACTGAAGCTTTCTTT
clone size: few
V gene: TRBV6-5
J gene: TRBJ1-1
D gene: -

CDR3 protein: CASSLRTGTSTEAFF
CDR3 DNA: TGTGCCAGCAGCTTACGGACAGGGACGAGCACTGAAGCTTTCTTT
clone size: -
V gene: TRBV11-1
J gene: TRBJ1-1
D gene: TRBD1

CDR3 protein: CSVQSGGTGSPLHF
CDR3 DNA: TGCAGTGTACAAAGTGGGGGAACGGGTTCACCCCTCCACTTT
clone size: few
V gene: TRBV20-1
J gene: TRBJ1-6
D gene: -

CDR3 protein: CSPTNEQFF
CDR3 DNA: TGCAGTCCCACCAATGAGCAGTTCTTC
clone size: -
V gene: TRBV20-1
J gene: TRBJ2-1
D gene: -

CDR3 protein: CASRAGIEGQPQHF
CDR3 DNA: TGTGCCAGCCGGGCAGGGATCGAAGGGCAGCCCCAGCATTTT
clone size: -
V gene: TRBV2
J gene: TRBJ1-5
D gene: -

CDR3 protein: CATGFRGSTSGANVLTF
CDR3 DNA: TGTGCCACCGGGTTCCGGGGATCCACATCTGGGGCCAACGTCCTGACTTTC
clone size: -
V gene: TRBV24-1
J gene: TRBJ2-6
D gene: -

CDR3 protein: CAISESFGRTGGETQYF
CDR3 DNA: TGTGCCATCAGTGAGTCTTTCGGGAGGACAGGCGGAGAGACCCAGTACTTC
clone size: -
V gene: TRBV10-3
J gene: TRBJ2-5
D gene: -

CDR3 protein: CASSRTEGGNQPQHF
CDR3 DNA: TGTGCCAGCAGCCGGACAGAGGGAGGCAATCAGCCCCAGCATTTT
clone size: few
V gene: TRBV6-1
J gene: TRBJ1-5
D gene: -

CDR3 protein: CASSQDSGQSNQPQHF
CDR3 DNA: TGCGCCAGCAGCCAAGATTCAGGACAGAGCAATCAGCCCCAGCATTTT
clone size: -
V gene: TRBV10-2
J gene: TRBJ1-5
D gene: -

CDR3 protein: CASSIGQGSSPLHF
CDR3 DNA: TGTGCCAGCAGTATCGGACAGGGAAGTTCACCCCTCCACTTT
clone size: -
V gene: TRBV7-9
J gene: TRBJ1-6
D gene: TRBD1

CDR3 protein: CASSSPSGTISDTQYF
CDR3 DNA: TGTGCCAGCAGCAGCCCTAGCGGGACGATTTCGGATACGCAGTATTTT
clone size: -
V gene: TRBV5-4
J gene: TRBJ2-3
D gene: TRBD2

CDR3 protein: CSARDGTSYEQYF
CDR3 DNA: TGCAGTGCTAGAGATGGGACATCCTACGAGCAGTACTTC
clone size: -
V gene: TRBV20-1
J gene: TRBJ2-7
D gene: -

CDR3 protein: CASSPPGLRGYGYTF
CDR3 DNA: TGTGCCAGCTCACCACCAGGACTAAGGGGATATGGCTACACCTTC
clone size: -
V gene: TRBV18
J gene: TRBJ1-2
D gene: -

CDR3 protein: CSGSERERGTDTQYF
CDR3 DNA: TGCAGTGGGTCGGAGCGGGAGAGGGGCACAGATACGCAGTATTTT
clone size: few
V gene: TRBV20-1
J gene: TRBJ2-3
D gene: TRBD2

CDR3 protein: CASSFAEGETQYF
CDR3 DNA: TGTGCCAGCAGTTTCGCGGAGGGGGAGACCCAGTACTTC
clone size: -
V gene: TRBV12-3/TRBV12-4
J gene: TRBJ2-5
D gene: -

CDR3 protein: CAISESAGGFGETQYF
CDR3 DNA: TGTGCCATCAGTGAGTCGGCAGGGGGTTTCGGCGAGACCCAGTACTTC
clone size: few
V gene: TRBV10-3
J gene: TRBJ2-5
D gene: TRBD1

CDR3 protein: CASSKDRDRAGKTQYF
CDR3 DNA: TGTGCCAGTAGTAAAGACCGGGACAGGGCGGGAAAGACCCAGTACTTC
clone size: -
V gene: TRBV19
J gene: TRBJ2-5
D gene: TRBD1

CDR3 protein: CASSEPKGQGAKDTQYF
CDR3 DNA: TGTGCCAGCAGTGAACCTAAGGGACAGGGGGCGAAAGATACGCAGTATTTT
clone size: few
V gene: TRBV6-1
J gene: TRBJ2-3
D gene: TRBD1

CDR3 protein: CASSPGPAYPYEQYF
CDR3 DNA: TGTGCCAGCAGCCCCGGCCCTGCATATCCCTACGAGCAGTACTTC
clone size: few
V gene: TRBV7-6
J gene: TRBJ2-7
D gene: -

CDR3 protein: CASRGTGESYNEQFF
CDR3 DNA: TGTGCCAGCAGGGGAACAGGGGAATCTTACAATGAGCAGTTCTTC
clone size: -
V gene: TRBV6-1
J gene: TRBJ2-1
D gene: TRBD1

CDR3 protein: CASSYRQGPGTDTQYF
CDR3 DNA: TGTGCCAGCAGCTACAGACAGGGCCCAGGGACAGATACGCAGTATTTT
clone size: -
V gene: TRBV9
J gene: TRBJ2-3
D gene: TRBD1

CDR3 protein: CASSYGQIKLYTEAFF
CDR3 DNA: TGTGCCAGCAGTTACGGACAGATTAAGCTGTACACTGAAGCTTTCTTT
clone size: few
V gene: TRBV6-5
J gene: TRBJ1-1
D gene: -

CDR3 protein: CASSYWTSPYEQYF
CDR3 DNA: TGTGCCAGCAGTTATTGGACTAGCCCCTACGAGCAGTACTTC
clone size: -
V gene: TRBV6-7
J gene: TRBJ2-7
D gene: TRBD2

CDR3 protein: CASSKSTGTGANVLTF
CDR3 DNA: TGTGCCAGCAGCAAATCGACGGGAACTGGGGCCAACGTCCTGACTTTC
clone size: -
V gene: TRBV7-2
J gene: TRBJ2-6
D gene: -

CDR3 protein: CASSYAGTTTDTQYF
CDR3 DNA: TGTGCCAGCAGCTATGCCGGGACTACCACAGATACGCAGTATTTT
clone size: -
V gene: TRBV7-8
J gene: TRBJ2-3
D gene: TRBD2

CDR3 protein: CASRVTGLAGDTQYF
CDR3 DNA: TGTGCCAGTAGAGTCACGGGACTAGCGGGAGATACGCAGTATTTT
clone size: -
V gene: TRBV19
J gene: TRBJ2-3
D gene: TRBD2

CDR3 protein: CASQWEGMNTEAFF
CDR3 DNA: TGTGCCAGCCAATGGGAGGGGATGAACACTGAAGCTTTCTTT
clone size: -
V gene: TRBV2
J gene: TRBJ1-1
D gene: -

CDR3 protein: CATSDPTGLDEQYF
CDR3 DNA: TGTGCCACCAGTGATCCGACAGGCCTGGACGAGCAGTACTTC
clone size: -
V gene: TRBV24-1
J gene: TRBJ2-7
D gene: -

CDR3 protein: CASSVQGPLYGYTF
CDR3 DNA: TGTGCCAGCAGCGTACAGGGTCCTCTCTATGGCTACACCTTC
clone size: few
V gene: TRBV12-3/TRBV12-4
J gene: TRBJ1-2
D gene: -

CDR3 protein: CASSLGSGQGNTGELFF
CDR3 DNA: TGTGCCAGCAGCTTAGGCTCTGGGCAGGGGAACACCGGGGAGCTGTTTTTT
clone size: few
V gene: TRBV7-9
J gene: TRBJ2-2
D gene: -

CDR3 protein: CATSREGGPYEQYF
CDR3 DNA: TGTGCCACCAGCAGAGAGGGAGGGCCCTACGAGCAGTACTTC
clone size: few
V gene: TRBV15
J gene: TRBJ2-7
D gene: TRBD2

CDR3 protein: CASRDPGYGEQYF
CDR3 DNA: TGTGCCAGCAGGGACCCAGGGTACGGCGAGCAGTACTTC
clone size: -
V gene: TRBV27
J gene: TRBJ2-7
D gene: -

CDR3 protein: CASSLLGGTDTEAFF
CDR3 DNA: TGTGCCAGCAGTTTGTTAGGGGGGACCGACACTGAAGCTTTCTTT
clone size: few
V gene: TRBV28
J gene: TRBJ1-1
D gene: -

CDR3 protein: CASSLGLGLLAGAGDTQYF
CDR3 DNA: TGTGCCAGCAGCTTGGGGCTCGGACTACTAGCGGGAGCCGGAGATACGCAGTATTTT
clone size: -
V gene: TRBV7-3
J gene: TRBJ2-3
D gene: TRBD2

CDR3 protein: CASSFLSRGVVGEQFF
CDR3 DNA: TGTGCCAGCAGTTTTTTATCCAGGGGGGTCGTAGGTGAGCAGTTCTTC
clone size: -
V gene: TRBV28
J gene: TRBJ2-1
D gene: -

CDR3 protein: CSASWGGNQPQHF
CDR3 DNA: TGCAGTGCTAGTTGGGGAGGGAATCAGCCCCAGCATTTT
clone size: -
V gene: TRBV20-1
J gene: TRBJ1-5
D gene: -

CDR3 protein: CASSELAGGPTDTQYF
CDR3 DNA: TGTGCCAGCAGCGAACTAGCGGGAGGGCCGACAGATACGCAGTATTTT
clone size: -
V gene: TRBV7-3
J gene: TRBJ2-3
D gene: TRBD2

CDR3 protein: CASSISGLAGTYNEQFF
CDR3 DNA: TGTGCCAGTAGTATATCCGGACTAGCGGGAACCTACAATGAGCAGTTCTTC
clone size: -
V gene: TRBV19
J gene: TRBJ2-1
D gene: TRBD2

CDR3 protein: CAWTPGVYGYTF
CDR3 DNA: TGTGCCTGGACCCCCGGGGTCTATGGCTACACCTTC
clone size: few
V gene: TRBV30
J gene: TRBJ1-2
D gene: -

CDR3 protein: CATVPLAGGRETQYF
CDR3 DNA: TGTGCCACCGTACCTCTAGCGGGAGGGAGAGAGACCCAGTACTTC
clone size: -
V gene: TRBV28
J gene: TRBJ2-5
D gene: TRBD2

CDR3 protein: CASSSWTASFSGANVLTF
CDR3 DNA: TGTGCCAGCAGTTCCTGGACGGCCAGTTTCTCTGGGGCCAACGTCCTGACTTTC
clone size: few
V gene: TRBV27
J gene: TRBJ2-6
D gene: -

CDR3 protein: CASSGQNNEQFF
CDR3 DNA: TGTGCCAGCAGTGGACAGAACAATGAGCAGTTCTTC
clone size: -
V gene: TRBV12-3/TRBV12-4
J gene: TRBJ2-1
D gene: -

CDR3 protein: CASSEVGASVGYTF
CDR3 DNA: TGTGCCAGCAGTGAAGTCGGTGCATCCGTTGGCTACACCTTC
clone size: few
V gene: TRBV6-1
J gene: TRBJ1-2
D gene: -

CDR3 protein: CASSPETGGSYEQYF
CDR3 DNA: TGTGCCAGCAGCCCCGAGACGGGAGGGAGTTACGAGCAGTACTTC
clone size: few
V gene: TRBV6-1
J gene: TRBJ2-7
D gene: TRBD2

CDR3 protein: CASSLSHYGYTF
CDR3 DNA: TGTGCCAGCAGCTTATCCCACTATGGCTACACCTTC
clone size: -
V gene: TRBV7-9
J gene: TRBJ1-2
D gene: -